This T cell receptor beta chain was observed in a study of neurological immune-mediated disorders. CDR1 ENHRY and CDR2 SYGVKD come from the germline V gene. The V and J ends lost 6 bases and 3 bases respectively, with 20 bases between them. This CDR3 spans 17 amino acids. The cDNA was synthesized by 5'RACE incorporating 10-nucleotide random UMIs. TCRdb re-called the 5' RACE reads through MiXCR, storing one row per CDR3 protein. The table records over 25,000 distinct CDR3 sequences, approximately 22% of them present only once. This receptor was taken from a man aged 45-60 years with HTLV-1-associated myelopathy (HAM/TSP). The chain couples TRBV10-3 to TRBJ2-2; D may be TRBD2 (7 bases). The sequenced sample consisted of CD4+ T cells from blood. CDR3 bases: TGTGCCATCAGGACGGGATGGACTAGGGGGGACACCGGGGAGCTGTTTTTT. Translated: CAIRTGWTRGDTGELFF.